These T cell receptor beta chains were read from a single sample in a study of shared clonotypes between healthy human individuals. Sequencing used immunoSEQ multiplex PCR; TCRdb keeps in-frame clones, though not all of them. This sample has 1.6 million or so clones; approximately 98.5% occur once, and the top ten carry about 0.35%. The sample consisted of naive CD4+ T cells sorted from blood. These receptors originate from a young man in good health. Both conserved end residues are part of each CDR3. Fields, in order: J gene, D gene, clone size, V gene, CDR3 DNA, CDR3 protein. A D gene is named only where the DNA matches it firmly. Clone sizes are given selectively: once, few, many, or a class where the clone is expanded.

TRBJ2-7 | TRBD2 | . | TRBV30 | TGTGCCTGGGGCAGAATAGGGACTAGCGTCACCTACGAGCAGTACTTC | CAWGRIGTSVTYEQYF
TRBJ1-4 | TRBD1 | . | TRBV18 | TGTGCCAGCTCACGTAACGCGGGACAGAATGAAAAACTGTTTTTT | CASSRNAGQNEKLFF
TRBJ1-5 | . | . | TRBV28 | TGTGCCAGCAGTCCCCCAGGGGCCGGCAATCAGCCCCAGCATTTT | CASSPPGAGNQPQHF
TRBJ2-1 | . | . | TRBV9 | TGTGCCAGCAGGAGGGGGGACTCACCCTACAATGAGCAGTTCTTC | CASRRGDSPYNEQFF
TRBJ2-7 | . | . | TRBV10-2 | TGCGCCAGCAGGGTTTTACCGGGACCTTCTTTCGAGCAGTACTTC | CASRVLPGPSFEQYF
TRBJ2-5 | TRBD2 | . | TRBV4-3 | TGCGCCAGCAGCCAAGAACTAGCGGGAGCTCAAGGGACCCAGTACTTC | CASSQELAGAQGTQYF
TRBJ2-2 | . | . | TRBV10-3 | TGTGCCACTCGGCCCCCGCATGGGACCGGGGAGCTGTTTTTT | CATRPPHGTGELFF
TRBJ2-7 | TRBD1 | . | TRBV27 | TGTGCCAGCAGTCCGAAGACAGGGTCCGCCTACGAGCAGTACTTC | CASSPKTGSAYEQYF
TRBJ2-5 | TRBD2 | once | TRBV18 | TGTGCCAGCTCACTTAGGGGGACTAGCGGCCAAGAGACCCAGTACTTC | CASSLRGTSGQETQYF
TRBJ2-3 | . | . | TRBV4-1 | TGCGCCAGCAGCCAAGCTCCAATGTCGGGCGGTACGCAGTATTTT | CASSQAPMSGGTQYF
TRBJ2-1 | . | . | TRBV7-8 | TGTGCCACCCTAAGGATTCGGGATGAGCAGTTCTTC | CATLRIRDEQFF
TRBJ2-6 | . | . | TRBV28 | TGTGCCAGCTACGGATTCTCTGGGGCCAACGTCCTGACTTTC | CASYGFSGANVLTF
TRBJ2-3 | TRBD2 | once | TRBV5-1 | TGCGCCAGCAGCTGGGGTCTAGCGGAATGGAGGGCAGATACGCAGTATTTT | CASSWGLAEWRADTQYF
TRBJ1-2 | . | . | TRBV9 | TGTGCCAGCAGCGTAGGGGGGCTCGGCTATGGCTACACCTTC | CASSVGGLGYGYTF
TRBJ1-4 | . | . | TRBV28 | TGTGCCAGCAGTTTTACAGGGGAAAAACTGTTTTTT | CASSFTGEKLFF
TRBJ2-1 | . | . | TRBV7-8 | TGTGCCAGCAGTAAGCGGAGTTACAATGAGCAGTTCTTC | CASSKRSYNEQFF
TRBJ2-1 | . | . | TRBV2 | TGTGCCAGCAGGGAAGGGACGTGGGATGAGCAGTTCTTC | CASREGTWDEQFF
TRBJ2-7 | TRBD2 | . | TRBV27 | TGTGCCAGCAGTTTAAGGGGGACAGGGGGACTAGCGGGATCAGCGAAGCCCTACGAGCAGTACTTC | CASSLRGTGGLAGSAKPYEQYF
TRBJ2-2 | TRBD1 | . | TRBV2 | TGTGCCAGCACTGGGACAGGGCGGACCGGGGAGCTGTTTTTT | CASTGTGRTGELFF
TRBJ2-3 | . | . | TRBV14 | TGTGCCAGCAGCCAAGTAATCAGCTCCCTCACAGATACGCAGTATTTT | CASSQVISSLTDTQYF
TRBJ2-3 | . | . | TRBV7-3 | TGTGCCAGCAGCTTAGGTGTGGCCTTGGGGACTCCTAGCACAGATACGCAGTATTTT | CASSLGVALGTPSTDTQYF
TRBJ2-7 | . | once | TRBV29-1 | TGCAGCGTTCAGGGTAGCTCCTACGAGCAGTACTTC | CSVQGSSYEQYF
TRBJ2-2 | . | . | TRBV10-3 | TGTGCCATCGGTTGGGGGAAGAACACCGGGGAGCTGTTTTTT | CAIGWGKNTGELFF
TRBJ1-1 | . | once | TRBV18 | TGTGCCAGCTCACCAATTAACACTGAAGCTTTCTTT | CASSPINTEAFF
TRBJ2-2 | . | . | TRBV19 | TGTGCCAGTAGCCTAGTGTTAAGAGCCGGGGAGCTGTTTTTT | CASSLVLRAGELFF
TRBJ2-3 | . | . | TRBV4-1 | TGCGCCAGCAGCCCTTTTGGGACACAGGGCACAGATACGCAGTATTTT | CASSPFGTQGTDTQYF
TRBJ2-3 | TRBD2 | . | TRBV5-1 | TGCGCCAGCTGTCGATCTAGCGGGAAGGCAGATACGCAGTATTTT | CASCRSSGKADTQYF
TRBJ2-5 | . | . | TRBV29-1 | TGCAGCGTTGATTTACAGGGCGGGCAAGAGACCCAGTACTTC | CSVDLQGGQETQYF
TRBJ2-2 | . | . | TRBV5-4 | TGTGCCAGCAGCTCTCTGAAGACCGGGGAGCTGTTTTTT | CASSSLKTGELFF
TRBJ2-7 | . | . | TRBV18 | TGTGCCAGCTCACCTCTGCCTAGCAGCTACTCCGGGTACGAGCAGTACTTC | CASSPLPSSYSGYEQYF
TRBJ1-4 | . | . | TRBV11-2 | TGTGCCAGCAGCTTACTCAGGGCCCCACATGAGGAACTGTTTTTT | CASSLLRAPHEELFF
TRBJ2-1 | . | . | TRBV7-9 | TGTGCCAGCAGCCCTGGAGGGGAATTCAATGAGCAGTTCTTC | CASSPGGEFNEQFF
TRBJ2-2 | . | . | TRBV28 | TGTGCCAGCAGTTTATTTGGGAACACCGGGGAGCTGTTTTTT | CASSLFGNTGELFF
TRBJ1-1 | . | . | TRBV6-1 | TGTGCCAGCAGTGAGGAATGGCGGCCGAACACTGAAGCTTTCTTT | CASSEEWRPNTEAFF
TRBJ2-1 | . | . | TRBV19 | TGTGCCAGTAGTGCCCCTAGAGGCGGAGCTCTAAATGAGCAGTTCTTC | CASSAPRGGALNEQFF
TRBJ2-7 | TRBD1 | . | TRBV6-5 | TGTGCCAGCGGCGACAGGGGGCGAAGGGAGCAGTACTTC | CASGDRGRREQYF
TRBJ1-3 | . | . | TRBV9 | TGTGCCAGCAGCGTAGGACGGTTAGGACTTGGACCAGCTGGAAACACCATATATTTT | CASSVGRLGLGPAGNTIYF
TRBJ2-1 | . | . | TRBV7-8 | TGTGCCAGCAGCTTAGCGCTAACAGGCGGTAAGGAGCAGTTCTTC | CASSLALTGGKEQFF
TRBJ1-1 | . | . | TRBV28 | TGTGCCAGCCTACCCTGGACGGGGGACACTGAAGCTTTCTTT | CASLPWTGDTEAFF
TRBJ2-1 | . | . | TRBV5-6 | TGTGCCAGCAGCTTGAATCTGCAGAGCTCCTACAATGAGCAGTTCTTC | CASSLNLQSSYNEQFF
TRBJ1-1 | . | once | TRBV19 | TGTGCCAGTAACTCAGGCCGACCGAACACTGAAGCTTTCTTT | CASNSGRPNTEAFF
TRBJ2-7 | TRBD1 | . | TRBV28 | TGTGCCAGCAGTACCCCGGGACAGGGATCCTACGAGCAGTACTTC | CASSTPGQGSYEQYF
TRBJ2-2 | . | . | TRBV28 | TGTGCCAGCAGTTTATCAGGGGTCAACACCGGGGAGCTGTTTTTT | CASSLSGVNTGELFF
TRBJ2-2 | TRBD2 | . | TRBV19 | TGTGCCAGTAGTGAACTAGCGGGAAACACCGGGGAGCTGTTTTTT | CASSELAGNTGELFF
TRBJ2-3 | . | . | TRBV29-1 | TGCAGCGCTCCGGCGGGCCAGGCCACAGATACGCAGTATTTT | CSAPAGQATDTQYF